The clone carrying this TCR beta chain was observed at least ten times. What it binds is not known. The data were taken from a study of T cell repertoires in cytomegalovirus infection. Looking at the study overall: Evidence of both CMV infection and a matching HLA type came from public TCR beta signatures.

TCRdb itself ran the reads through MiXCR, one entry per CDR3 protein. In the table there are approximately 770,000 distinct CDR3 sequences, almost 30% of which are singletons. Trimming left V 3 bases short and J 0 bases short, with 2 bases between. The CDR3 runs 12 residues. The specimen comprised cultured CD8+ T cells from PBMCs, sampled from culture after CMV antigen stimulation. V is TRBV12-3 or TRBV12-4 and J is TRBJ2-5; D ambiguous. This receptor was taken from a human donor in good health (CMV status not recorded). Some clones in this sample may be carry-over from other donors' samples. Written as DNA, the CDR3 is TGTGCCAGCAGTTTTTACCAAGAGACCCAGTACTTC. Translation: CASSFYQETQYF.